These 16 T cell receptor beta chains share one sample of origin, sequenced in a study of T cells in Graves' hyperthyroidism and ophthalmopathy. RNA transcripts served as the template for amplifying TCR beta CDR3 regions. The HTBI primer set served for first-round RT-PCR of the TCR CDR3. TCRdb reprocessed the multiplex PCR reads with MiXCR, giving one entry per CDR3 protein. The data hold a few hundred thousand distinct CDR3 sequences, with about 15% observed a single time. Material for sequencing was blood. These receptors came from a woman younger than 45 with Graves' hyperthyroidism.

The chain links TRBV12-3 or TRBV12-4 to TRBJ1-5; D is possibly TRBD1 (5 bases). V lost 2 bases and J 3 bases, leaving 8 bases between the germline ends. The CDR3 runs to 14 residues. For the CDR3, the DNA is TGTGCCAGCAGTTTAAAACAGGTCAATCAGCCCCAGCATTTT. Its translation: CASSLKQVNQPQHF.

As for this clonotype: A clone one base away is much larger, so this may be a read error. The V and J genes are TRBV24-1 and TRBJ2-5, with D perhaps being TRBD1 or TRBD2 (5 bases each). The tail of the sequence fits TRBJ2-1 better, so the J call may be wrong. The CDR3 runs to 13 residues. CDR1 and CDR2 from the germline V gene are KGHDR and SFDVKD. In DNA form, the CDR3 reads TGTGCCACCAGTGACGGGGCAATAGAGACCCAGTTCTTC. Its translation: CATSDGAIETQFF.

This clonotype was observed a few times. The chain couples TRBV7-8 to TRBJ1-2; weak D call: TRBD1 (5 bases). The CDR3 has 14 residues. The V and J ends lost 0 bases and 3 bases respectively, with 8 bases between them. Looked up from germline, CDR1 is SGHVS and CDR2 is FQNEAQ. The CDR3 sequence is CASSLAGADYGYTF. CDR3 bases: TGTGCCAGCAGCTTAGCCGGGGCTGACTATGGCTACACCTTC.

The table lists this clonotype with many counts. This sequence joins TRBV3-1 and TRBJ2-5, with no clear D. Germline lookup yields CDR1 LGHDT and CDR2 YNNKEL (reference sequence). V lost 1 base and J lost 5, with 11 bases in between. The CDR3 contains 14 residues. The CDR3 DNA is TGTGCCAGCAGCCAAGGGCCCGCCTGGGAGACCCAGTACTTC. Translated: CASSQGPAWETQYF.

This clonotype was seen ten or more times. The CDR3 reads CASSPAGGRWDEQFF. CDR3 bases: TGTGCCAGCAGTCCCGCGGGTGGGCGTTGGGATGAGCAGTTCTTC. V gene TRBV28 combines with J gene TRBJ2-1; possible D gene TRBD2, 5 bases. The CDR3 runs to 15 residues. Trimming stripped 5 bases from V and 8 bases from J, with 19 bases between. Germline V gene data show CDR1 as MDHEN and CDR2 as SYDVKM.

This clonotype was observed at least ten times. The rearrangement uses TRBV18 and TRBJ1-5; D perhaps matches TRBD1 (5 bases). Germline loops: CDR1 KGHSH, CDR2 LQKENI. This CDR3 is 13 amino acids long. Trimming pared 6 bases from V and 3 bases from J, leaving 9 bases between. The CDR3 loop reads CASSRDYNQPQHF. In DNA, the CDR3 is TGTGCCAGCTCCCGGGACTACAATCAGCCCCAGCATTTT.

In its sample, this clonotype was seen a few times. The V and J genes are TRBV7-3 and TRBJ2-1, with D unresolved. The CDR3 runs to 14 residues. CDR1 is SGHTA and CDR2 is FQGTGA in the germline V gene. V shed 0 bases and J shed 4 bases, with 7 bases lying between them. CDR3 sequence (DNA): TGTGCCAGCAGCTTAACCGGGCCTTACAATGAGCAGTTCTTC. Translation gives CASSLTGPYNEQFF.

This clonotype occurred many times. The CDR3 sequence is CASSGSGVYSYEQYF. Written as DNA, the CDR3 is TGTGCCAGCAGTGGCTCCGGGGTCTACTCCTACGAGCAGTACTTC. The chain recombines TRBV25-1 with TRBJ2-7, with TRBD2 as a possible D gene (5 bases). The germline CDR1 and CDR2 sequences are MGHDK and SYGVNS. The CDR3 is made up of 15 amino acids. Trimming took 4 bases from V and 0 from J, leaving 13 bases between them.

This chain links TRBV9 with TRBJ2-5; the match to TRBD1 covers 9 bases. V was clipped by 4 bases and J by 4 bases; unmatched bases: 5. CDR1 and CDR2 (germline): SGDLS, YYNGEE. This CDR3 has 14 amino acids. In DNA form, the CDR3 reads TGTGCCAGCAGCCCCTCGGACAGGGGAGAGACCCAGTACTTC. Encoded protein: CASSPSDRGETQYF. The complete variable domain, with remaining parts taken from reference TRBV9 and TRBJ2-5, reads DSGVTQTPKHLITATGQRVTLRCSPRSGDLSVYWYQQSLDQGLQFLIQYYNGEERAKGNILERFSAQQFPDLHSELNLSSLELGDSALYFCASSPSDRGETQYFGPGTRLLVL.

This clonotype was detected only a few times. The gene calls are TRBV28 and TRBJ1-4, with 10 bases fitting TRBD1. CDR1 is MDHEN, CDR2 SYDVKM, per germline. The CDR3 has 14 amino acids. With 6 bases clipped from V and 10 bases from J, the junction kept 8 bases outside the gene matches. The CDR3 loop is CASRSTGGSGKLFF. CDR3 nucleotide sequence: TGTGCCAGCAGATCGACAGGGGGCAGTGGAAAACTGTTTTTT. Combining the CDR3 with reference TRBV28 and TRBJ1-4 gives the whole variable domain DVKVTQSSRYLVKRTGEKVFLECVQDMDHENMFWYRQDPGLGLRLIYFSYDVKMKEKGDIPEGYSVSREKKERFSLILESASTNQTSMYLCASRSTGGSGKLFFGSGTQLSVL.

This clonotype was counted at least ten times. The V gene is TRBV20-1, the J gene TRBJ2-3; D is perhaps TRBD2 (5 bases). The germline V gene encodes CDR1 DFQATT and CDR2 SNEGSKA (reference sequence). The CDR3 has 15 amino acids. V lost 1 base and J lost 6, with 17 bases in between. The CDR3 DNA reads TGCAGTGCTAGAGTCCAGCGGCAGATCACGGATACGCAGTATTTT. It codes for CSARVQRQITDTQYF.

This clonotype was observed many times. V is TRBV20-1 and J is TRBJ2-1; the D gene is possibly TRBD2 (6 bases). This CDR3 has 15 residues. The germline V gene encodes CDR1 DFQATT and CDR2 SNEGSKA (reference sequence). With 2 bases removed from V and 3 bases from J, the gap between germline ends came to 14 bases. CDR3 nucleotides: TGCAGTGCTAGAAGTCCGGGACTTGGCTACAATGAGCAGTTCTTC. It codes for CSARSPGLGYNEQFF.

This clonotype was observed a few times. The chain uses TRBV11-3 and TRBJ2-7; 7 bases are a match to TRBD1. Germline CDR1 is SGHNT and CDR2 is YENEEA. CDR3 length equals 13 residues. V was pared by 8 bases and J by 3 bases, with 7 bases of the junction left unmatched. Here the CDR3 reads CASSDRTNYEQYF. CDR3 sequence (DNA): TGTGCCAGCTCGGACAGGACGAACTACGAGCAGTACTTC.

In this sample, this clonotype turned up many times. The rearrangement links TRBV2 to TRBJ2-7; TRBD2 matches 9 bases. Germline-derived CDR1 and CDR2 are SNHLY and FYNNEI. V shed 6 bases and J 0 bases; nucleotides not matched to a gene: 6. CDR3 size: 15 residues. In nucleotides, the CDR3 is TGTGCCAGCAGCCGGACTAGCGTTGGCTCCTACGAGCAGTACTTC. Amino acid sequence: CASSRTSVGSYEQYF.

This clonotype appeared many times. In nucleotides, the CDR3 is TGTGCCAGCAGTTTCGGGGGGGCGACTAACTATGGCTACACCTTC. Protein product: CASSFGGATNYGYTF. The chain uses TRBV28 and TRBJ1-2; D is perhaps TRBD1 (6 bases). The CDR3 sequence is 15 residues long. The germline V gene encodes CDR1 MDHEN and CDR2 SYDVKM. The V and J ends lost 3 bases and 0 bases respectively, with 11 bases between them.

The CDR3 reads CAWSRKSGQPQHF. The DNA for the CDR3 is TGTGCCTGGAGTCGGAAGAGCGGCCAGCCCCAGCATTTT. The chain couples TRBV30 to TRBJ1-5; unclear D gene. This CDR3 comprises 13 residues. Trimming left V 2 bases short and J 7 bases short, with 12 bases between. The germline V gene encodes CDR1 GTSNPN and CDR2 SVGIG (reference sequence).